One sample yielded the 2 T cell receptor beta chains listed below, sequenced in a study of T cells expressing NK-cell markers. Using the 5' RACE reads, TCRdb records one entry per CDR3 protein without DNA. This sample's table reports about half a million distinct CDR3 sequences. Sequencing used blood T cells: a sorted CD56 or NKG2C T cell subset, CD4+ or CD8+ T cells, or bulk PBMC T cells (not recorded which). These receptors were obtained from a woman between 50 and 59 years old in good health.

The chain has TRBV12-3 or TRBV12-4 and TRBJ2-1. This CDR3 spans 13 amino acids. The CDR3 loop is CASSPNSLREQFF.

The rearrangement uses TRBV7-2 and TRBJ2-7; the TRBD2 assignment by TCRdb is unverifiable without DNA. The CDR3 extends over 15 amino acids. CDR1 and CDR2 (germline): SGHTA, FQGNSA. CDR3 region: CASSNKGLAAYEQYF.